This T cell receptor (beta chain) derives from a study of blood T cell repertoires in COVID-19. For the study at large: Material from acute and convalescent COVID-19 was sourced from the United States, Italy and Spain. Sources were T cells, B-cell-depleted T cells, or PBMCs; the material itself was cDNA or gDNA.

Trimming removed 0 bases from V and 2 bases from J; junction bases left unmatched: 4. CDR1 and CDR2 (germline): SGHTS, YDEGEE. This CDR3 has 17 residues. Original handling: Researchers report that nucleated cell counts were estimated from reference gene primer amplification. This table comes from immunoSEQ multiplex PCR, and its TCRdb copy is limited to in-frame clones, with some not included. Clone size and the V and J calls come from that table; the DNA yielded D and trimming. The sample shows 90,000 to 100,000 clones, 70% to 90% of them seen only once. This receptor was identified in a human donor in a cohort sampled during active COVID-19. The chain has TRBV5-8 and TRBJ2-3; 12 nucleotides align to TRBD2. The sample was peripheral blood. The CDR3 sequence: CASSLGTSGDYTDTQYF. DNA of the CDR3: TGTGCCAGCAGCTTGGGGACTAGCGGGGACTACACAGATACGCAGTATTTT.